This T cell receptor beta chain was sequenced for a study of blood T cell repertoires in COVID-19. This CDR3 region has 16 residues. V lost 4 bases, J lost 4 bases, and 8 bases stayed unmatched. Germline V gives CDR1 SGHRS, CDR2 YFSETQ. Using immunoSEQ multiplex PCR, the repertoire was profiled, and TCRdb retains in-frame clones only, with some absent. Here the sample spans fewer than 400,000 clones, more than 85% being singletons. The chain couples TRBV5-1 to TRBJ2-3; TRBD2 agrees at 11 bases. This clonotype originated in a woman aged 25 to 39 who had recovered from COVID-19. Sequencing was performed on PBMCs or T cells enriched from blood (not recorded which). The CDR3 loop is CASSPYSGRAADTQYF. In nucleotides, the CDR3 is TGCGCCAGCAGCCCCTATAGCGGGAGGGCCGCAGATACGCAGTATTTT.